This T cell receptor beta chain was documented in a study of lymphopenia after photon versus proton radiotherapy. The count of this clone is one. Antigen: not known. Study results and limitations: Proton therapy kept repertoires fairly stable, unlike photons, which gained effector/memory cells. After the lymphocyte nadir, photon-treated repertoires showed oligoclonal expansion, especially of CD8+ Temra cells.

Germline V gene data show CDR1 as SGHTA and CDR2 as FQGTGA. The CDR3 totals 14 residues. Deletions cut 4 bases from V and 4 bases from J, with 12 bases between. TCRdb's table, derived via immunoSEQ multiplex PCR, lists solely in-frame clones and lacks some. The sample consists of some 25,000 clones, roughly 87% of them appearing once. V and J are TRBV7-3 and TRBJ2-3, with D perhaps given as TRBD1 or TRBD2 (6 bases each). The origin of this receptor is a man aged 45-60 years with gastric cancer. This sample comprised peripheral blood, obtained from a patient treated with photon-based radiotherapy. CDR3 nucleotide sequence: TGTGCCAGCAGCTCCTCTAGGGGGGCAGATACGCAGTATTTT. The encoded protein is CASSSSRGADTQYF.